This T cell receptor (beta chain) derives from a study of blood T cell repertoires in COVID-19. The CDR3 is made up of 13 amino acids. The V gene's germline CDR1 is SEHNR and CDR2 FQNEAQ (reference sequence). Trimming took 8 bases from V and 1 from J; bases not matched to a gene: 1. Clones were read by immunoSEQ multiplex PCR, and TCRdb kept only the in-frame ones, dropping some. Counted here are about 200,000 clones, roughly 90% occurring once; the ten biggest clones make up more than 0.7%. Sequencing was performed on peripheral blood. The rearrangement uses TRBV7-9 and TRBJ1-1, with 10 bases aligning to TRBD1. The receptor was derived from a woman in her seventies with acute or convalescent COVID-19. Here the CDR3 DNA reads TGTGCCAGCGGACAGGGGGAGAACACTGAAGCTTTCTTT. It is translated as CASGQGENTEAFF.